The entry that follows covers one TCR beta chain sequence. The antigen this receptor binds is unknown. Base-call qualities are not available, and no considerably larger clone is one nucleotide away. TCRbeta CDR3 regions were amplified from genomic DNA by means of the immunoSEQ Assay, a bias-controlled multiplex PCR. Per the authors' processing: The number of nucleated cells in each sample was estimated from the amplification of reference gene primers within the assay. To quantify the absolute abundance of each unique TCRbeta CDR3 rearrangement, sequence reads were collapsed and filtered. For each sample, productive Simpson clonality was calculated as the square root of Simpson's diversity index over productive rearrangements. This immuneACCESS table, as held by TCRdb, lists in-frame sequences with V and J called but not all clones. Of the missing ones, under half trace to an unresolved V gene in checked studies; the others have no known cause. V, J and clone size are taken as reported in that table, and D and trimming were inferred from the DNA itself. The sample profile shows 200,000 to 250,000 clones; about 84% of them were found once. The ten biggest clones cover over 7% of the sample.

The germline V gene sets CDR1 to MDHEN and CDR2 to SYDVKM. The CDR3 numbers 16 residues from cysteine through phenylalanine. The entry retains the CDR3 DNA only, 48 bases that are in frame from base 1. The germline ends are 14 bases apart after V is trimmed by 1 base and J by 1 base. The sample originates from a study of blood T cell repertoires in COVID-19 (dated by TCRdb to 2020 to 2022). The study in broad terms: Collaborator samples came from the United States, Italy and Spain and covered acute and convalescent phases of COVID-19. A freely available public database, intended as a resource for researchers studying the immune response to SARS-CoV-2, is where the repertoires were released. The sample metadata nearly always contained a de-identified subject ID, COVID-19 status, age in years and sex. The prospective study material was composed of cDNA or gDNA derived from T cells, B-cell-depleted T cells, or PBMCs. Where HLA class I and class II types were available, the types were taken from metadata supplied by the sample provider, not from assay-based typing. Samples were obtained from the ongoing ImmuneRACE study (first 160 participants) and from about 1,300 subjects provided by 6 global collaborators. The dataset comprised deeply sampled blood TCRbeta repertoires from subjects exposed to, actively infected with, or recovered from COVID-19.

Overall results and qualifications from the work: The quantity of clinical and demographic metadata differed by source and by participant and was supplied without curation.

Participants in the prospective study were enrolled through a virtual design, were aged about 18 to 89 years, and lived in fewer than 30 United States geographic areas. To assign participants to cohorts, the prospective study relied on clinical history that participants themselves reported in a screening survey and a study questionnaire. Each participant in the prospective study had whole blood, serum and a nasopharyngeal or oropharyngeal swab collected by mobile phlebotomists. Participants in the prospective study had the option to provide additional blood draws and questionnaires over a 2-month period. Before DNA extraction, prospective study blood samples were shipped either frozen or at room temperature.

This clonotype was sampled from a woman aged 40-49 years with acute COVID-19. This chain is built from TRBV28 and TRBJ2-7, and TRBD2 may be the D gene, going by 6 matching bases. Source material: PBMCs or T cells enriched from blood (not recorded which). The CDR3 region: CASSLYLRGMSYEQYF. The sequenced DNA is TGTGCCAGCAGTTTATACTTGCGGGGAATGTCCTACGAGCAGTACTTC.